The 14 T cell receptor beta chains presented below share a single source sample, sequenced in a study of shared clonotypes between healthy human individuals. Generated by immunoSEQ multiplex PCR, the TCRdb table keeps only in-frame clones and is missing some. The sample consists of approximately 340,000 clones, less than 85% of them appearing once. The material sequenced was memory CD4+ T cells sorted from blood. Sample subset: CD45RA-negative fraction. All receptors derive from a man aged 25 to 40 in good health.

The chain joins TRBV10-3 to TRBJ2-3; 10 bases fit TRBD2. Trimming removed 5 bases from V and 4 bases from J; junction bases left unmatched: 9. Germline assignment: CDR1 ENHRY and CDR2 SYGVKD. The CDR3 runs to 16 residues. This CDR3 is CAISPSSGSGSDTQYF. The CDR3 DNA is TGTGCCATCAGTCCCTCTAGCGGGAGTGGTTCAGATACGCAGTATTTT.

This clone was seen only a few times. The chain carries TRBV29-1 and TRBJ1-2; TRBD1 agrees at 9 bases. CDR3 length: 15 amino acids. The ends lost 3 bases at V and 1 base at J; junction bases unmatched: 6. Per germline, CDR1 SQVTM and CDR2 ANQGSEA. The CDR3 DNA reads as TGCAGCGTTGATATAGGGACAGGGATTAACTATGGCTACACCTTC. This sequence encodes CSVDIGTGINYGYTF.

In its sample, this clone was seen once. This chain uses TRBV28 with TRBJ1-2, with D maybe TRBD1 (5 bases). The germline V gene has CDR1 MDHEN and CDR2 SYDVKM. The CDR3 is 12 amino acids. Trimming shortened V by 6 bases and J by 8 bases, and 13 bases separated the two germline ends. CDR3 DNA: TGTGCCAGCAGGGCGGGGGTTGAGGGCTACACCTTC. This translates into CASRAGVEGYTF.

The chain uses TRBV10-3 and TRBJ2-1; the match to TRBD2 covers 14 bases. The CDR3 spans 19 residues. J gave up 3 bases and V 2 bases, and 9 bases lay outside the gene matches. Looked up from germline, CDR1 is ENHRY and CDR2 is SYGVKD. CDR3 sequence (DNA): TGTGCCATCAGTGAGGTAAATACCGGGACTAGCGGGAGCTACAATGAGCAGTTCTTC. Translating it yields CAISEVNTGTSGSYNEQFF.

This clone has just a few counts. This chain joins TRBV7-9 and TRBJ2-7; no reliable D call. Germline CDR1 reads SEHNR; CDR2 reads FQNEAQ (reference sequence). The germline V and J ends were trimmed by 5 bases and 3 bases, with 8 bases remaining between them. The CDR3 loop spans 12 amino acids. The CDR3 spells CASSRMGYEQYF. The CDR3 DNA follows: TGTGCCAGCAGCCGGATGGGCTACGAGCAGTACTTC.

Of note for this clone: This may stem from a read error, because a much larger clone lies one nucleotide away. The rearrangement uses TRBV5-6 and TRBJ2-5; 8 positions agree with TRBD1. Losses at the gene ends were 4 bases for V and 2 bases for J; bases not matched to a gene: 1. Germline CDR1 reads SGHDT; CDR2 reads YYEEEE. The CDR3 extends over 13 amino acids. The CDR3: CASSRDRQETQYF. DNA of the CDR3: TGTGCCAGCAGCCGGGACAGGCAAGAGACCCAGTACTTC.

The rearrangement links TRBV19 to TRBJ2-6; D is possibly TRBD1 (5 bases). The CDR3 consists of 17 residues. V was pared by 2 bases and J by 2 bases, with 13 bases between. In germline, CDR1 is LNHDA, CDR2 SQIVND (reference sequence). CDR3 protein: CASSIPIGRAGANVLTF. CDR3 in DNA: TGTGCCAGTAGTATACCCATCGGCAGGGCTGGGGCCAACGTCCTGACTTTC.

The chain recombines TRBV5-6 with TRBJ2-7; no clear D. The germline V and J ends were trimmed by 1 base and 7 bases, with 12 bases remaining between them. The CDR3 is made up of 13 amino acids. CDR1 and CDR2 (germline): SGHDT, YYEEEE. In nucleotides, the CDR3 is TGTGCCAGCAGCTTGCCTAGTGTGGGGGAGCAGTACTTC. Translated, it gives CASSLPSVGEQYF.

This clone showed up just a few times. V gene TRBV2 combines with J gene TRBJ1-5, with TRBD1 matching over 8 bases. Germline V gene data show CDR1 as SNHLY and CDR2 as FYNNEI. CDR3 size: 15 residues. After removal of 7 bases from V and 3 bases from J, the junction contained 8 bases not matched to a gene. The CDR3 DNA sequence: TGTGCCAGCAATATAGGACAGGGAGCCAATCAGCCCCAGCATTTT. It is translated as CASNIGQGANQPQHF.

The chain has TRBV28 and TRBJ1-2; D may be TRBD1 (6 bases). The CDR3 contains 14 residues. V was shortened by 3 bases and J by 4 bases, with 12 bases between the two germline ends. The V gene's germline CDR1 is MDHEN and CDR2 SYDVKM. The CDR3 bases are TGTGCCAGCAGTTTGGCAGGGGCACCCTATGGCTACACCTTC. Protein sequence: CASSLAGAPYGYTF.

The chain recombines TRBV18 with TRBJ2-1; tentative D call: TRBD1 (6 bases). CDR1 is KGHSH, CDR2 LQKENI, per germline. CDR3 length equals 16 residues. V gave up 3 bases and J gave up 3 bases, with 15 bases separating them. The CDR3 nucleotides read TGTGCCAGCTCACCGGGGAGCACAGGGCACTACAATGAGCAGTTCTTC. It specifies CASSPGSTGHYNEQFF.

The chain is built from TRBV7-2 and TRBJ1-5; 8 nucleotides line up with TRBD1. V was clipped by 6 bases and J by 6 bases; unmatched bases: 10. This CDR3 has 15 residues. Germline-derived CDR1 and CDR2 are SGHTA and FQGNSA. The CDR3 sequence is CASSTGQGSFQPQHF. As DNA, the CDR3 is TGTGCCAGCAGTACTGGACAGGGATCTTTTCAGCCCCAGCATTTT.

The rearrangement links TRBV25-1 to TRBJ2-1; D is ambiguous. Per germline, CDR1 MGHDK and CDR2 SYGVNS. The CDR3 extends over 15 amino acids. The V and J ends lost 2 bases and 12 bases respectively, with 20 bases between them. The DNA for the CDR3 is TGTGCCAGCAGTGAAAGTTTCGCCGACCCGTCGGGGCAGTTCTTC. Its translation is CASSESFADPSGQFF. Supplemented by reference TRBV25-1 and TRBJ2-1, the full variable domain reads EADIYQTPRYLVIGTGKKITLECSQTMGHDKMYWYQQDPGMELHLIHYSYGVNSTEKGDLSSESTVSRIRTEHFPLTLESARPSHTSQYLCASSESFADPSGQFFGPGTRLTVL.

This rearrangement joins TRBV6-1 to TRBJ1-5; D might be TRBD1 (6 bases). This CDR3 spans 14 amino acids. Germline loops: CDR1 MNHNS, CDR2 SASEGT. V was pared by 6 bases and J by 3 bases, with 12 bases between. CDR3 DNA sequence: TGTGCCAGCAGCCCGACGGGGGCCAATCAGCCCCAGCATTTT. It specifies CASSPTGANQPQHF.